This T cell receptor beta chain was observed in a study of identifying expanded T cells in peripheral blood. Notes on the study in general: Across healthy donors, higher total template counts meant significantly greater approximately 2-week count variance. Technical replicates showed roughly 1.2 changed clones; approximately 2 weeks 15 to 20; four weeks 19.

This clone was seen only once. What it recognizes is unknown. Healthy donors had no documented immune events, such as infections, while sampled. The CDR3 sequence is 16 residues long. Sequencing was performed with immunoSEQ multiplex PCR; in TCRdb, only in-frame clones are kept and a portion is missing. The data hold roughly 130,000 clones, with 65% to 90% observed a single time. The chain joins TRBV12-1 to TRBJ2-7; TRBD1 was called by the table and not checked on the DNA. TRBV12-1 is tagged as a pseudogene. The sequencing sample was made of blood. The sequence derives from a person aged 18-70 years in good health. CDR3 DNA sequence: TGTGCCAGCAGCTCTCGACCCGGGACAATCACCTACGAGCAGTACTTC. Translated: CASSSRPGTITYEQYF.